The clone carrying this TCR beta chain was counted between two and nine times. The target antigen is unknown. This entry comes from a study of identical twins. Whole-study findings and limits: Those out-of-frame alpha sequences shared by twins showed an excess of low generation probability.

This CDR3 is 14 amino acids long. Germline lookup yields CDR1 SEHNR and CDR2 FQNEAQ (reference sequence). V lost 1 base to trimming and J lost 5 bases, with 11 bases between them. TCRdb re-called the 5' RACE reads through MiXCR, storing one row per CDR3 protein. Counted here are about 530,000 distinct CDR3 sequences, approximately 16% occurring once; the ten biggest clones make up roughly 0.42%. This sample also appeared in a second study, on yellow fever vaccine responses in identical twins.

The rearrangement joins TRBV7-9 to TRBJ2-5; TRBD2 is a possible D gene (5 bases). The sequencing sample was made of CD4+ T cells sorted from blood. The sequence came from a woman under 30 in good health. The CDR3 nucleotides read TGTGCCAGCAGCTTAGTCCGGGATTGGGAGACCCAGTACTTC. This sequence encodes CASSLVRDWETQYF.